This entry describes one T cell receptor beta chain. Its antigen is not known. These data originate in a study of Tregs in tolerant kidney transplant recipients. Data came from immunoSEQ multiplex PCR; TCRdb stores just in-frame clones and leaves some out. The table records 200,000 to 300,000 clones, roughly 80% of them present only once. V lost 0 bases and J 0 bases, leaving 18 bases between the germline ends. The CDR3 spans 18 residues. Germline CDR1 and CDR2: LGHNT and FRNRAP. Unstimulated Tregs (CD4+CD25+CD127-) and CD4+CD25- non-Tregs were sorted from PBMCs. Study-wide points: Activated donor B cell expansion appeared to reveal the most relevant donor-specific TCRbeta repertoire.

V gene TRBV12-5 combines with J gene TRBJ2-7; D may be TRBD2 (6 bases). This sequence was found in a human donor in good health. The sequenced sample was CD4+ T cells from blood. The CDR3 here is CASGLVVSGVYSSYEQYF. The CDR3 coding sequence is TGTGCTAGTGGTTTGGTAGTCTCGGGGGTTTACAGCTCCTACGAGCAGTACTTC.